These 27 T cell receptor beta chains were sequenced from one sample in a study of cytomegalovirus exposure and HLA in healthy donors. PCR was performed using 60 Vbeta and 13 Jbeta primers. Sequenced by immunoSEQ multiplex PCR; TCRdb stores in-frame clones only, minus some. Seen in this sample are about 58,000 clones; the ten most common clones hold approximately 2%. Sequenced input: PBMCs. The receptors stem from a woman between 18 and 29 years old in good health and CMV-seronegative.

V is TRBV5-1 and J is TRBJ1-2, with 7 bases fitting TRBD1. Looked up from germline, CDR1 is SGHRS and CDR2 is YFSETQ. The CDR3 loop spans 13 amino acids. The V segment lost 4 bases and the J segment 8 bases; nucleotides outside the gene matches: 8. This CDR3 is CASSGWTGGGYTF. The CDR3 DNA is TGCGCCAGCAGCGGGTGGACAGGAGGAGGCTACACCTTC.

The rearrangement links TRBV30 to TRBJ1-2; D remains ambiguous. CDR3 length: 12 residues. V dropped 3 bases and J dropped 4 bases, with 9 bases sitting between them. The germline CDR1 and CDR2 sequences are GTSNPN and SVGIG (reference sequence). The CDR3 sequence is CAWSPGAYGYTF. CDR3 nucleotide sequence: TGTGCCTGGAGCCCAGGCGCCTATGGCTACACCTTC.

CDR3 nucleotides: TGTGCCAGCAGTTACCCCGGGACAGGGGACCGATACGAGCAGTACTTC. It translates to CASSYPGTGDRYEQYF. This sequence joins TRBV5-6 and TRBJ2-7; 10 bases align to TRBD1. Germline V gives CDR1 SGHDT, CDR2 YYEEEE. The CDR3 loop spans 16 amino acids. V lost 5 bases to trimming and J lost 4 bases; unmatched junction nucleotides: 12. The entire variable domain, with the rest obtained from reference TRBV5-6 and TRBJ2-7, is as follows: DAGVTQSPTHLIKTRGQQVTLRCSPKSGHDTVSWYQQALGQGPQFIFQYYEEEERQRGNFPDRFSGHQFPNYSSELNVNALLLGDSALYLCASSYPGTGDRYEQYFGPGTRLTVT.

This chain joins TRBV6-5 and TRBJ2-3, with a weak D call TRBD1 (5 bases). The CDR3 covers 14 residues. Per germline, CDR1 MNHEY and CDR2 SVGAGI. Trimming took off 5 bases at V and 7 bases at J, with 16 bases between the two ends. CDR3 in DNA: TGTGCCAGCAGTCATTCAGGGCCCATTTATACGCAGTATTTT. Its translation: CASSHSGPIYTQYF.

CDR3 protein: CASSRDGTGFPYEQYF. CDR3 bases: TGTGCCAGCAGCCGGGACGGGACAGGGTTTCCCTACGAGCAGTACTTC. The genes are TRBV14 and TRBJ2-7, with TRBD1 matching over 9 bases. The CDR3 runs to 16 residues. The germline gives CDR1 SGHDN, CDR2 FVKESK. V shed 4 bases and J 2 bases; nucleotides not matched to a gene: 9.

The chain couples TRBV5-1 to TRBJ2-7, with a possible D match to TRBD2 (6 bases). Trimming cost V 5 bases and J 4 bases, with 16 bases left between them. This CDR3 has 14 amino acids. Germline CDR1 and CDR2: SGHRS and YFSETQ. CDR3 amino acids: CASRESTRGYEQYF. In nucleotides, the CDR3 is TGCGCCAGCAGGGAATCGACCCGGGGGTACGAGCAGTACTTC.

V gene TRBV2 combines with J gene TRBJ1-2; 7 positions agree with TRBD1. After removal of 4 bases from V and 3 bases from J, the junction contained 8 bases not matched to a gene. Per the germline V gene, CDR1 is SNHLY and CDR2 is FYNNEI. This CDR3 spans 15 amino acids. DNA for the CDR3: TGTGCCAGCAGTGCCTACGGACAGGCCGACTATGGCTACACCTTC. Translating it yields CASSAYGQADYGYTF.

The chain is built from TRBV28 and TRBJ1-1, with D perhaps TRBD1 (6 bases). Germline assignment: CDR1 MDHEN and CDR2 SYDVKM. V was trimmed by 3 bases and J by 4 bases, leaving 15 bases between them. The CDR3 runs to 15 residues. This CDR3 reads CASSFYRAGSTEAFF. As DNA, the CDR3 is TGTGCCAGCAGTTTTTACAGGGCAGGGAGCACTGAAGCTTTCTTT.

The chain links TRBV5-1 to TRBJ1-1; D is ambiguous. V was cut by 0 bases and J by 1 base, with 7 bases left in between. This CDR3 has 14 residues. The germline CDR1 and CDR2 sequences are SGHRS and YFSETQ. The CDR3 DNA reads TGCGCCAGCAGCTTGGCCGGAGAGAACACTGAAGCTTTCTTT. This translates into CASSLAGENTEAFF.

This sequence joins TRBV18 and TRBJ1-2; tentative D call: TRBD1 (6 bases). The CDR3 loop spans 17 amino acids. The ends were cut back, 0 bases at V and 1 base at J, with 15 bases in the middle. Per germline, CDR1 KGHSH and CDR2 LQKENI. The CDR3 region has the DNA TGTGCCAGCTCACCACCGGGGGCAGCGTCAATTAACTATGGCTACACCTTC. Translated, it gives CASSPPGAASINYGYTF. The full variable domain, with the rest looked up from reference TRBV18 and TRBJ1-2, is NAGVMQNPRHLVRRRGQEARLRCSPMKGHSHVYWYRQLPEEGLKFMVYLQKENIIDESGMPKERFSAEFPKEGPSILRIQQVVRGDSAAYFCASSPPGAASINYGYTFGSGTRLTVV.

The chain uses TRBV7-2 and TRBJ2-1; 8 bases are shared with TRBD2. J lost 2 bases, V lost 7 bases, and 19 bases had no gene match. The germline gives CDR1 SGHTA, CDR2 FQGNSA. The CDR3 length is 19 residues. In DNA, the CDR3 is TGTGCCAGCAACCCCCGCCAGGGAGAGCAAGCGGGGGCCTACAATGAGCAGTTCTTC. Its protein is CASNPRQGEQAGAYNEQFF. The full variable domain, completed using reference TRBV7-2 and TRBJ2-1, is GAGVSQSPSNKVTEKGKDVELRCDPISGHTALYWYRQSLGQGLEFLIYFQGNSAPDKSGLPSDRFSAERTGGSVSTLTIQRTQQEDSAVYLCASNPRQGEQAGAYNEQFFGPGTRLTVL.

The chain carries TRBV28 and TRBJ2-7; D unresolved. This CDR3 contains 15 residues. Germline V gene lookup returns CDR1 MDHEN and CDR2 SYDVKM. V lost 3 bases and J 0 bases, leaving 12 bases between the germline ends. CDR3 coding DNA: TGTGCCAGCAGTTTGTCCGGGTTGGCCTCCTACGAGCAGTACTTC. Translating it yields CASSLSGLASYEQYF.

The rearrangement joins TRBV11-3 to TRBJ1-1, with D perhaps TRBD1 (5 bases). The CDR3 length is 14 residues. V was clipped by 5 bases and J by 2 bases, with 12 bases between them. Germline loops: CDR1 SGHNT, CDR2 YENEEA. The CDR3 coding sequence is TGTGCCAGCAGCCTGGACACGCTAAACACTGAAGCTTTCTTT. Translated: CASSLDTLNTEAFF. The full variable domain, completed using reference TRBV11-3 and TRBJ1-1, is EAGVVQSPRYKIIEKKQPVAFWCNPISGHNTLYWYLQNLGQGPELLIRYENEEAVDDSQLPKDRFSAERLKGVDSTLKIQPAELGDSAVYLCASSLDTLNTEAFFGQGTRLTVV.

This sequence joins TRBV9 and TRBJ1-1; TRBD1 aligns across 8 bases. In germline, CDR1 is SGDLS, CDR2 YYNGEE. The ends lost 7 bases at V and 3 bases at J; junction bases unmatched: 8. This CDR3 is built from 14 residues. CDR3 residues: CASSRTGSDTEAFF. The CDR3 DNA follows: TGTGCCAGCTCTCGGACAGGGTCGGACACTGAAGCTTTCTTT.

This rearrangement joins TRBV28 to TRBJ2-7; 7 bases align to TRBD2. The CDR3 spans 15 residues. Germline trimming cut 5 bases from V and 4 bases from J; bases unmatched to any gene: 11. CDR1 and CDR2 (germline): MDHEN, SYDVKM. This chain's CDR3 is CASSDLSGGRYEQYF. CDR3 bases: TGTGCCAGCAGTGACCTTTCTGGCGGGAGATACGAGCAGTACTTC.

The V gene is TRBV5-1, the J gene TRBJ2-5; the match to TRBD2 covers 11 bases. Germline V gene data show CDR1 as SGHRS and CDR2 as YFSETQ. This CDR3 spans 16 amino acids. The V gene end was trimmed by 0 bases and the J gene end by 4 bases; junction bases not matched to a gene: 5. The CDR3 spells CASSLALAGGLETQYF. The DNA of the CDR3 is TGCGCCAGCAGCTTGGCCCTAGCGGGGGGCTTAGAGACCCAGTACTTC. Full variable domain (missing parts from reference TRBV5-1 and TRBJ2-5): KAGVTQTPRYLIKTRGQQVTLSCSPISGHRSVSWYQQTPGQGLQFLFEYFSETQRNKGNFPGRFSGRQFSNSRSEMNVSTLELGDSALYLCASSLALAGGLETQYFGPGTRLLVL.

This sequence joins TRBV4-2 and TRBJ1-4, with a tentative D call TRBD1 (6 bases). Germline CDR1 reads LGHNA; CDR2 reads YNFKEQ. The CDR3 has 16 residues. V was cut by 0 bases and J by 8 bases, with 16 bases left in between. The CDR3 is CASSQDGRGAYEKLFF. The DNA of the CDR3 is TGTGCCAGCAGCCAAGATGGGCGGGGGGCTTACGAAAAACTGTTTTTT.

V usage is TRBV6-5 and J usage is TRBJ2-3, with a weak D call TRBD2 (6 bases). The CDR3 spans 14 residues. The germline gives CDR1 MNHEY, CDR2 SVGAGI. V lost 2 bases and J 4 bases, leaving 10 bases between the germline ends. CDR3 in amino acids: CASSYGGVPDTQYF. CDR3 nucleotides: TGTGCCAGCAGTTACGGAGGGGTTCCAGATACGCAGTATTTT.

V is TRBV12-5 and J is TRBJ2-7; TRBD1 matches 10 bases. Germline loops: CDR1 LGHNT, CDR2 FRNRAP. There are 16 residues in the CDR3. Trimming at V came to 2 bases and at J to 9 bases, leaving 13 bases not matched to a gene. CDR3 protein: CASGLYLRDRGYGQYF. As DNA, the CDR3 is TGTGCTAGTGGTTTGTACCTCCGGGACAGGGGATATGGGCAGTACTTC.

The chain combines TRBV9 with TRBJ2-1, with D possibly TRBD2 on 6 matching bases. The CDR3 length is 16 residues. V lost 0 bases and J 4 bases, leaving 14 bases between the germline ends. CDR1 and CDR2 from the germline V gene are SGDLS and YYNGEE. As DNA, the CDR3 is TGTGCCAGCAGCGTAGGTGGAGGGGACTGGTACAATGAGCAGTTCTTC. This translates into CASSVGGGDWYNEQFF.

V is TRBV5-6 and J is TRBJ2-7; 7 nucleotides align to TRBD1. Germline V gene lookup returns CDR1 SGHDT and CDR2 YYEEEE. V was clipped by 4 bases and J by 4 bases; unmatched bases: 5. The CDR3 consists of 13 residues. The DNA of the CDR3 is TGTGCCAGCAGCCCAGAGGGGGCATACGAGCAGTACTTC. This sequence encodes CASSPEGAYEQYF.

The gene calls are TRBV2 and TRBJ1-1; no reliable D call. Between the trimmed V and J ends, which lost 6 bases and 7 bases, there was a span of 15 bases. The CDR3 sequence is 13 residues long. Germline V CDR1 and CDR2: SNHLY, FYNNEI. The CDR3 DNA sequence: TGTGCCAGCAGAGTTAGTAGGCGGGATGAAGCTTTCTTT. This codes for CASRVSRRDEAFF.

The V call is TRBV19, the J call TRBJ1-5, with TRBD1 as a possible D gene (6 bases). V gave up 8 bases and J gave up 7 bases, with 15 bases separating them. This CDR3 has 13 amino acids. Germline assignment: CDR1 LNHDA and CDR2 SQIVND (reference sequence). The DNA of the CDR3 is TGTGCCAGTCGGGGGGGGGCACAACAGCCCCAGCATTTT. Translating gives CASRGGAQQPQHF.

The chain joins TRBV2 to TRBJ1-2; TRBD1 might be the D (6 bases). Germline assignment: CDR1 SNHLY and CDR2 FYNNEI. V was cut by 8 bases and J by 13 bases, with 23 bases left in between. This CDR3 spans 13 amino acids. The CDR3 DNA reads as TGTGCCAGCGGCAACAGGGTGGGGGTTGTGCGCACCTTC. It translates to CASGNRVGVVRTF.

The rearrangement joins TRBV2 to TRBJ1-6; TRBD1 agrees at 9 bases. Per the germline V gene, CDR1 is SNHLY and CDR2 is FYNNEI. This CDR3 contains 16 residues. J lost 7 bases, V lost 5 bases, and 9 bases had no gene match. The CDR3 here is CASSRNRGLANSPLHF. In DNA form, the CDR3 reads TGTGCCAGCAGTCGCAACAGGGGGCTGGCGAATTCACCCCTCCACTTT.

J is TRBJ2-1 and V is TRBV7-9, with TRBD2 identical over 9 bases. The CDR3 covers 15 residues. The ends lost 5 bases at V and 4 bases at J; junction bases unmatched: 6. CDR1 and CDR2 (germline): SEHNR, FQNEAQ (reference sequence). CDR3: CASSRSGRPYNEQFF. As DNA, the CDR3 is TGTGCCAGCAGCCGAAGCGGGAGGCCTTACAATGAGCAGTTCTTC.

The chain joins TRBV18 to TRBJ1-4, with 11 bases aligning to TRBD1. J was trimmed by 7 bases and V by 2 bases; bases with no gene match: 3. The CDR3 runs to 15 residues. CDR1 is KGHSH and CDR2 is LQKENI in the germline V gene. The CDR3 bases are TGTGCCAGCTCACCAACGGGGACAGGGGGTGAAAAACTGTTTTTT. This encodes CASSPTGTGGEKLFF.